This entry lists 21 T cell receptor beta chains sequenced from one sample in a study of blood T cell repertoires in COVID-19. Data came from immunoSEQ multiplex PCR; TCRdb stores just in-frame clones and leaves some out. This sample carries about 250,000 clones, 86% of them seen once, and the ten largest clones take approximately 5.5%. Sequenced: peripheral blood. Receptors were obtained from a woman aged 80 or over with COVID-19, enrolled during active disease.

This sequence joins TRBV7-3 and TRBJ1-2, with D unclear. CDR3 length: 13 amino acids. Germline loops: CDR1 SGHTA, CDR2 FQGTGA. The germline V and J ends were trimmed by 4 bases and 7 bases, with 13 bases remaining between them. CDR3 region: CASSSPHSSGYTF. The CDR3 DNA follows: TGTGCCAGCAGCTCGCCGCACAGCAGTGGCTACACCTTC.

This clone was counted only a few times. The rearrangement joins TRBV7-3 to TRBJ1-1; D not certain. Germline V gene data show CDR1 as SGHTA and CDR2 as FQGTGA. Trimming shortened V by 3 bases and J by 4 bases, and 9 bases separated the two germline ends. The length of the CDR3 is 13 residues. The CDR3, as DNA: TGTGCCAGCAGCTTGGGCGTAGGCACTGAAGCTTTCTTT. Its protein product is CASSLGVGTEAFF.

The CDR3 nucleotides read TGTGCCAGCACCCAGACAGGGCGGAATGAAAAACTGTTTTTT. Its protein is CASTQTGRNEKLFF. The rearrangement links TRBV28 to TRBJ1-4; TRBD1 aligns across 7 bases. The CDR3 has 14 amino acids. V dropped 7 bases and J dropped 5; count of bases not matched to a gene: 7. The germline gives CDR1 MDHEN, CDR2 SYDVKM.

The V call is TRBV9, the J call TRBJ1-2; 9 bases are a match to TRBD1. CDR3 size: 15 residues. Unmatched junction bases numbered 3, after V lost 2 bases and J lost 1 base. From germline, CDR1 is SGDLS and CDR2 YYNGEE. The chain's CDR3 is CASSVGQGINYGYTF. The CDR3 bases are TGTGCCAGCAGCGTCGGACAGGGGATTAACTATGGCTACACCTTC. The whole variable domain, remainder taken from reference TRBV9 and TRBJ1-2, is DSGVTQTPKHLITATGQRVTLRCSPRSGDLSVYWYQQSLDQGLQFLIQYYNGEERAKGNILERFSAQQFPDLHSELNLSSLELGDSALYFCASSVGQGINYGYTFGSGTRLTVV.

The rearrangement joins TRBV27 to TRBJ2-2; 11 bases match TRBD2. Trimming at V came to 3 bases and at J to 4 bases, leaving 4 bases not matched to a gene. The CDR3 consists of 16 residues. CDR1 and CDR2 (germline): MNHEY, SMNVEV (reference sequence). This chain's CDR3 is CASSLRGTSGTGELFF. CDR3 in DNA: TGTGCCAGCAGTTTGAGGGGGACTAGCGGCACCGGGGAGCTGTTTTTT.

This clone was picked up a small number of times. This chain joins TRBV18 and TRBJ1-4; TRBD1 is a possible D gene (6 bases). The CDR3 consists of 17 residues. Trimming pared 3 bases from V and 3 bases from J, leaving 17 bases between. CDR1 is KGHSH and CDR2 is LQKENI in the germline V gene. The CDR3, as DNA: TGTGCCAGCTCACCCCCGGGGGGGCGCTTGTCTAATGAAAAACTGTTTTTT. Encoded protein: CASSPPGGRLSNEKLFF.

This clone has only one observation. The chain combines TRBV6-5 with TRBJ2-7; D remains ambiguous. Trimming stripped 5 bases from V and 3 bases from J, with 11 bases between. This CDR3 contains 13 residues. From germline, CDR1 is MNHEY and CDR2 SVGAGI. The CDR3 spells CASSPRLDYEQYF. CDR3 nucleotide sequence: TGTGCCAGCAGTCCGCGCCTAGACTACGAGCAGTACTTC.

This clone was seen more than once but under ten times. The rearrangement joins TRBV6-2 or TRBV6-3 to TRBJ2-2; D may be TRBD2 (6 bases). The V and J ends lost 2 bases and 5 bases respectively, with 15 bases between them. The V gene's germline CDR1 is MNHEY and CDR2 SVGEGT. The length of the CDR3 is 16 residues. CDR3 DNA: TGTGCCAGCAGTTACGCGGGACTTCTAGCTACCGGGGAGCTGTTTTTT. Translation gives CASSYAGLLATGELFF.

CDR3 sequence (DNA): TGTGCCAGTAGTCTCGGACAGGGGCTTAATTCACCCCTCCACTTT. Translated, it gives CASSLGQGLNSPLHF. The chain couples TRBV19 to TRBJ1-6; 9 bases align to TRBD1. The junction had 5 bases not matched to a gene; V was cut back by 5 bases and J by 6 bases. The CDR3 has 15 residues. Germline CDR1 LNHDA, CDR2 SQIVND (reference sequence). Full variable domain (missing parts from reference TRBV19 and TRBJ1-6): DGGITQSPKYLFRKEGQNVTLSCEQNLNHDAMYWYRQDPGQGLRLIYYSQIVNDFQKGDIAEGYSVSREKKESFPLTVTSAQKNPTAFYLCASSLGQGLNSPLHFGNGTRLTVT.

The chain has TRBV19 and TRBJ2-2; 8 bases match TRBD1. The V gene's germline CDR1 is LNHDA and CDR2 SQIVND (reference sequence). This CDR3 comprises 15 residues. The V segment lost 4 bases and the J segment 6 bases; nucleotides outside the gene matches: 7. CDR3: CASSTGQVWPGELFF. Written as DNA, the CDR3 is TGTGCCAGTAGTACGGGACAGGTCTGGCCCGGGGAGCTGTTTTTT.

The chain joins TRBV2 to TRBJ1-4, with D unresolved. The CDR3 has 15 amino acids. CDR1 and CDR2 (germline): SNHLY, FYNNEI. V lost 2 bases, J lost 5 bases, and 12 bases lay in between. The CDR3 spells CASSEKIRGNEKLFF. The CDR3 coding sequence is TGTGCCAGCAGTGAAAAGATACGGGGAAATGAAAAACTGTTTTTT. Filled out from reference TRBV2 and TRBJ1-4, the complete variable domain reads EPEVTQTPSHQVTQMGQEVILRCVPISNHLYFYWYRQILGQKVEFLVSFYNNEISEKSEIFDDQFSVERPDGSNFTLKIRSTKLEDSAMYFCASSEKIRGNEKLFFGSGTQLSVL.

V and J are TRBV19 and TRBJ1-5; maybe TRBD1 (6 bases). Per the germline V gene, CDR1 is LNHDA and CDR2 is SQIVND (reference sequence). Between the trimmed V and J ends, which lost 6 bases and 7 bases, there was a span of 13 bases. The CDR3 is made up of 13 amino acids. The CDR3 DNA follows: TGTGCCAGTAGCCCAGGGGACGGGCAGCCCCAGCATTTT. Protein: CASSPGDGQPQHF.

This clone was detected only once. The V and J genes are TRBV6-6 and TRBJ2-3, with D maybe TRBD2 (5 bases). CDR1 is MNHNY and CDR2 is SVGAGI in the germline V gene (reference sequence). Trimming cost V 4 bases and J 3 bases, with 11 bases left between them. The length of the CDR3 is 14 residues. The CDR3 DNA sequence: TGTGCCAGCAGTTTAGCACGGGGAACAGATACGCAGTATTTT. This translates into CASSLARGTDTQYF.

The chain combines TRBV7-9 with TRBJ2-5; D is possibly TRBD2 (5 bases). Trimming took 2 bases from V and 1 from J, leaving 11 bases between them. Germline CDR1 SEHNR, CDR2 FQNEAQ (reference sequence). This CDR3 comprises 15 residues. This CDR3 reads CASSLLLSGQETQYF. The CDR3 DNA sequence: TGTGCCAGCAGCTTACTTCTCAGCGGCCAAGAGACCCAGTACTTC.

The chain joins TRBV6-2 or TRBV6-3 to TRBJ1-5; D might be TRBD1 (5 bases). Germline CDR1 is MNHEY and CDR2 is SVGEGT. CDR3 length equals 15 residues. V was cut by 6 bases and J by 0 bases, with 12 bases left in between. CDR3 sequence: CASSPGGASNQPQHF. In DNA, the CDR3 is TGTGCCAGCAGCCCCGGAGGGGCTAGCAATCAGCCCCAGCATTTT.

The chain links TRBV6-1 to TRBJ1-2; weak D call: TRBD1 (5 bases). This CDR3 spans 14 amino acids. V was clipped by 0 bases and J by 7 bases, with 12 bases between them. Germline CDR1 is MNHNS and CDR2 is SASEGT. The CDR3 protein is CASSEASGRGGYTF. Written as DNA, the CDR3 is TGTGCCAGCAGTGAAGCTTCAGGGAGGGGTGGCTACACCTTC.

V gene TRBV6-5 combines with J gene TRBJ2-2; TRBD2 might be the D (6 bases). CDR1 MNHEY and CDR2 SVGAGI come from the germline V gene. Trimming stripped 2 bases from V and 6 bases from J, with 13 bases between. This CDR3 contains 15 residues. The CDR3 here is CASSYPRTGAGELFF. The CDR3 DNA sequence: TGTGCCAGCAGTTACCCTCGTACGGGGGCCGGGGAGCTGTTTTTT.

V usage is TRBV7-3 and J usage is TRBJ2-5; D perhaps matches TRBD1 (6 bases). With 0 bases removed from V and 4 bases from J, the gap between germline ends came to 9 bases. CDR1 is SGHTA and CDR2 is FQGTGA in the germline V gene. CDR3 size: 14 residues. Written as DNA, the CDR3 is TGTGCCAGCAGCTTAACGGGGGCCCCAGAGACCCAGTACTTC. Translating it yields CASSLTGAPETQYF.

The genes are TRBV9 and TRBJ1-2, with a weak D call TRBD1 (6 bases). The CDR3 runs 12 residues. Trimming pared 4 bases from V and 4 bases from J, leaving 8 bases between. Germline lookup yields CDR1 SGDLS and CDR2 YYNGEE. CDR3 protein: CASSTDSYGYTF. In DNA, the CDR3 is TGTGCCAGCAGCACGGACAGCTATGGCTACACCTTC. Combining the CDR3 with reference TRBV9 and TRBJ1-2 gives the whole variable domain DSGVTQTPKHLITATGQRVTLRCSPRSGDLSVYWYQQSLDQGLQFLIQYYNGEERAKGNILERFSAQQFPDLHSELNLSSLELGDSALYFCASSTDSYGYTFGSGTRLTVV.

The gene calls are TRBV5-4 and TRBJ2-5; D remains ambiguous. The CDR3 runs 13 residues. From germline, CDR1 is SGHNT and CDR2 YYREEE (reference sequence). The V and J ends lost 2 bases and 0 bases respectively, with 5 bases between them. CDR3 protein: CASSLSYQETQYF. In nucleotides, the CDR3 is TGTGCCAGCAGCTTAAGCTACCAAGAGACCCAGTACTTC.

The chain is built from TRBV11-3 and TRBJ2-2; 8 bases are shared with TRBD2. The germline V gene has CDR1 SGHNT and CDR2 YENEEA. The CDR3 covers 14 residues. V lost 3 bases and J lost 4; bases outside the gene matches: 1. This chain's CDR3 is CASSFGGATGELFF. CDR3 DNA sequence: TGTGCCAGCAGCTTCGGGGGGGCCACCGGGGAGCTGTTTTTT.